This T cell receptor (beta chain) was observed in a study of T cells in Graves' hyperthyroidism and ophthalmopathy. Amplification of TCR beta CDR3 regions used RNA as the template. HTBI primers drove first-round RT-PCR of the TCR CDR3. TCRdb itself ran the multiplex PCR reads through MiXCR, one entry per CDR3 protein. The profile shows a few hundred thousand distinct CDR3 sequences, 15% to 20% of them singletons. Unmatched junction bases numbered 4, after V lost 6 bases and J lost 3 bases. In germline, CDR1 is SGHTA, CDR2 FQGNSA. This CDR3 has 13 amino acids. This clonotype was seen repeatedly, ten times or more. The target antigen is unknown. Points from the study as a whole: Most clonotypes expanded in the thyroid (above 0.001) were also present in blood.

Input material: blood. The origin of this receptor is a woman aged 18 to 35 with Graves' ophthalmopathy. The J gene is TRBJ2-5, the V gene TRBV7-2, with 7 bases that match TRBD2. The chain's CDR3 is CASSRSGKETQYF. The DNA of the CDR3 is TGTGCCAGCAGTCGGAGCGGGAAAGAGACCCAGTACTTC.